This TCR beta chain comes out of a study of control samples from healthy donors and cancer patients. CDR1 and CDR2 from the germline V gene are SGHNT and YYREEE (reference sequence). Trimming pared 0 bases from V and 0 bases from J, leaving 6 bases between. CDR3 size: 14 residues. The assay was immunoSEQ multiplex PCR, and TCRdb's table has in-frame clones only and misses some. The sample holds some 80,000 clones; under 90% are singletons and the top ten take 5.5% to 7%. V and J are TRBV5-4 and TRBJ2-5; no definite D call. The sequenced sample was blood. The TCR was taken from a man between 50 and 59 years old in good health. In DNA, the CDR3 is TGTGCCAGCAGCTTGGCCAGGAACCAAGAGACCCAGTACTTC. Encoded protein: CASSLARNQETQYF.